This T cell receptor (beta chain) was obtained from a study of T cells in Graves' hyperthyroidism and ophthalmopathy. Study in general: Peripheral blood was acquired at first diagnosis, ahead of any therapy whatsoever.

Germline V gives CDR1 SEHNR, CDR2 FQNEAQ (reference sequence). The V and J ends lost 1 base and 6 bases, in that order; junction bases with no gene match: 11. The CDR3 is 18 amino acids. Researchers took RNA transcripts and amplified the TCR beta CDR3 regions from them. In the first-round RT-PCR of the TCR CDR3, the HTBI primer set was used. MiXCR, run by TCRdb on the multiplex PCR reads, gives a single entry per CDR3 protein. The sample shows around 530,000 distinct CDR3 sequences, 17% of them seen only once. The sample taken for sequencing was blood. This chain links TRBV7-9 with TRBJ1-6, with 8 positions matching TRBD1. The sequence was obtained from a woman aged 18 to 35 with Graves' ophthalmopathy. The CDR3 coding sequence is TGTGCCAGCAGCTTAGGATCGTTGGGCAGGGGGCTTAATTCACCCCTCCACTTT. Translation: CASSLGSLGRGLNSPLHF.